These T cell receptor beta chains were read from a single sample in a study of CD8+ T cells in alopecia areata. The assay was immunoSEQ multiplex PCR, and TCRdb's table has in-frame clones only and misses some. The repertoire holds about 190,000 clones, roughly 70% seen once, with about 1.3% in the top ten. The specimen was CD4+ T cells sorted from blood, collected between weeks 49 and 50, from a patient treated with tofacitinib. The receptors stem from a human donor with alopecia areata. Both conserved end residues are part of each CDR3. A D gene is named only where the DNA matches it firmly. Size is stated for part of the rows, as once, few or many counts, or as a class when the clone is expanded.

size	V	D	J	CDR3	DNA
NA	TRBV7-2	NA	TRBJ1-4	CASSHSRSGEKLFF	TGTGCCAGCAGCCACAGCCGGTCGGGTGAAAAACTGTTTTTT
NA	TRBV19	NA	TRBJ1-6	CASSIGSGFHSPLHF	TGTGCCAGTAGTATTGGATCAGGGTTTCATTCACCCCTCCACTTT
NA	TRBV5-6	NA	TRBJ1-6	CASSFSDISNSPLHF	TGTGCCAGCAGCTTCTCGGACATCTCTAATTCACCCCTCCACTTT
NA	TRBV11-3	NA	TRBJ2-7	CASSLGFVVMSEQYF	TGTGCCAGCAGCTTAGGTTTCGTGGTTATGAGCGAGCAGTACTTC
NA	TRBV29-1	NA	TRBJ2-7	CSVLDSSYEQYF	TGCAGCGTTCTCGATAGCTCCTACGAGCAGTACTTC
once	TRBV30	NA	TRBJ1-1	CASVRTEAFF	TGTGCCTCGGTTCGAACTGAAGCTTTCTTT
NA	TRBV6-1	NA	TRBJ1-5	CASSGLLNQPQHF	TGTGCCAGCAGTGGCCTACTCAATCAGCCCCAGCATTTT
NA	TRBV19	NA	TRBJ2-6	CASSSPRGGAGANVLTF	TGTGCCAGTAGTAGCCCACGAGGGGGAGCTGGGGCCAACGTCCTGACTTTC
NA	TRBV7-2	NA	TRBJ1-5	CASSLGRQGSQPQHF	TGTGCCAGCAGCTTAGGAAGGCAGGGTAGTCAGCCCCAGCATTTT
NA	TRBV6-5	NA	TRBJ2-2	CASTKGRLFTGELFF	TGTGCCAGCACCAAGGGACGGTTGTTCACCGGGGAGCTGTTTTTT
NA	TRBV13	TRBD1	TRBJ1-6	CASSRDREYNSPLHF	TGTGCCAGCAGTCGTGACAGGGAATATAATTCACCCCTCCACTTT
NA	TRBV2	NA	TRBJ1-5	CASSTGNQPQHF	TGTGCCAGCAGTACAGGGAATCAGCCCCAGCATTTT
once	TRBV20-1	NA	TRBJ2-5	CSASGPETQYF	TGCAGTGCTAGCGGGCCAGAGACCCAGTACTTC
NA	TRBV2	NA	TRBJ2-3	CASMRTDTQYF	TGTGCCAGCATGAGAACAGATACGCAGTATTTT
NA	TRBV7-2	TRBD1	TRBJ2-1	CASSLDGRGRNEQFF	TGTGCCAGCAGCTTAGATGGCAGGGGGCGGAATGAGCAGTTCTTC
once	TRBV4-3	TRBD1	TRBJ1-4	CASSRRGQGVFEKLFF	TGCGCCAGCAGCCGCCGGGGGCAGGGGGTATTTGAAAAACTGTTTTTT
few	TRBV6-1	TRBD1	TRBJ1-4	CASREKTRDRCF	TGTGCCAGCAGAGAAAAAACCCGGGACAGATGTTTT
NA	TRBV6-1	NA	TRBJ1-1	CASSEAGRSGVTAFF	TGTGCCAGCAGTGAAGCGGGGAGGTCAGGGGTGACAGCTTTCTTT
once	TRBV30	NA	TRBJ1-1	CAWSEGVEAFF	TGTGCCTGGAGTGAGGGCGTTGAAGCTTTCTTT
NA	TRBV2	NA	TRBJ2-3	CASTGGTGFGTDTQYF	TGTGCCAGCACGGGGGGGACAGGGTTCGGCACAGATACGCAGTATTTT
few	TRBV15	TRBD2	TRBJ2-3	CATSRNRGFTSGNFRTDTQYF	TGTGCCACCAGCCGAAATAGGGGGTTTACTAGCGGGAACTTCCGCACAGATACGCAGTATTTT
once	TRBV30	NA	TRBJ2-7	CAWSGPFDEQYF	TGTGCCTGGAGCGGGCCCTTTGACGAGCAGTACTTC
NA	TRBV29-1	NA	TRBJ1-1	CSLAQITSNTEAFF	TGCAGCCTGGCCCAGATCACATCGAACACTGAAGCTTTCTTT
NA	TRBV19	NA	TRBJ1-6	CASSSGPDNSPLHF	TGTGCCAGTAGTTCAGGGCCGGATAATTCACCCCTCCACTTT
NA	TRBV23-1	NA	TRBJ2-3	CASSQWTRRDTQYF	TGCGCCAGCAGTCAATGGACCCGAAGAGATACGCAGTATTTT
NA	TRBV2	NA	TRBJ1-1	CASNLGITEAFF	TGTGCCAGCAATCTAGGGATTACTGAAGCTTTCTTT
NA	TRBV30	TRBD2	TRBJ2-3	CAWSVSGTSGADTQYF	TGTGCCTGGAGTGTTTCCGGGACTAGCGGGGCAGATACGCAGTATTTT
NA	TRBV15	TRBD1	TRBJ1-5	CATSYRGGNQPQHF	TGTGCCACCAGCTACAGGGGGGGCAATCAGCCCCAGCATTTT
NA	TRBV4-1	TRBD1	TRBJ1-4	CASSLGQSNEKLFF	TGCGCCAGCAGCCTGGGACAGAGTAATGAAAAACTGTTTTTT
few	TRBV10-3	NA	TRBJ2-3	CAISESRGSTDTQYF	TGTGCCATCAGTGAGTCGCGCGGGAGCACAGATACGCAGTATTTT
NA	TRBV29-1	NA	TRBJ2-4	CSVLFDSVAKNIQYF	TGCAGCGTTCTTTTCGACAGTGTAGCCAAAAACATTCAGTACTTC
few	TRBV6-6	TRBD1	TRBJ1-1	CASLDRGQGEAFF	TGTGCCAGCCTTGACAGGGGGCAGGGTGAAGCTTTCTTT
NA	TRBV7-2	NA	TRBJ1-6	CASSLGTPRGPILFPPLHF	TGTGCCAGCAGCTTAGGGACCCCCCGGGGACCAATTCTTTTTCCACCCCTCCACTTT
once	TRBV2	NA	TRBJ1-1	CASSETSGRAFF	TGTGCCAGCAGTGAGACATCAGGGAGAGCTTTCTTT
NA	TRBV25-1	NA	TRBJ1-2	CASSVGFYGYTF	TGTGCCAGCAGCGTTGGGTTCTATGGCTACACCTTC
NA	TRBV10-3	NA	TRBJ2-3	CAISRGTDTQYF	TGTGCCATCAGCCGAGGCACAGATACGCAGTATTTT
few	TRBV29-1	NA	TRBJ1-1	CSGANTEAFF	TGCAGCGGGGCAAACACTGAAGCTTTCTTT
NA	TRBV29-1	TRBD2	TRBJ2-3	CSVTERGGSDTQYF	TGCAGCGTTACGGAGCGGGGGGGCAGTGATACGCAGTATTTT
NA	TRBV7-3	TRBD1	TRBJ1-1	CASSLYPSRTGDTEAFF	TGTGCCAGCAGCTTATATCCCTCGAGGACAGGGGACACTGAAGCTTTCTTT
NA	TRBV9	NA	TRBJ1-1	CASSVEAGSEAFF	TGTGCCAGCAGCGTAGAGGCAGGATCTGAAGCTTTCTTT
few	TRBV29-1	TRBD1	TRBJ1-5	CSVGTGGSNQPQHF	TGCAGCGTTGGTACAGGGGGCAGCAATCAGCCCCAGCATTTT
NA	TRBV15	NA	TRBJ1-1	CATSRDKITHAFF	TGTGCCACCAGCAGAGATAAAATCACACACGCTTTCTTT
few	TRBV2	TRBD1	TRBJ2-7	CASSRGQGSRYEQYF	TGTGCCAGCAGTAGAGGACAGGGTAGCCGCTACGAGCAGTACTTC
NA	TRBV5-6	NA	TRBJ2-3	CASSYEPQEAQYF	TGTGCCAGCAGCTACGAGCCCCAGGAGGCGCAGTATTTT
NA	TRBV25-1	NA	TRBJ2-7	CASSRPGTYEQYF	TGTGCCAGCAGTAGGCCGGGAACCTACGAGCAGTACTTC
few	TRBV7-9	TRBD2	TRBJ2-4	CASSLGEGNIQYF	TGTGCCAGCAGCTTAGGGGAGGGGAACATTCAGTACTTC
NA	TRBV10-3	NA	TRBJ2-3	CASAGRRSTDTQYF	TGTGCCTCGGCAGGAAGGCGAAGCACAGATACGCAGTATTTT
NA	TRBV30	NA	TRBJ2-7	CAWSSWTYEQYF	TGTGCCTGGAGTAGTTGGACCTACGAGCAGTACTTC
few	TRBV28	NA	TRBJ1-2	CASGNGYTF	TGTGCCAGCGGGAATGGCTACACCTTC
NA	TRBV30	TRBD1	TRBJ1-6	CAWSAAGQSPLSAPLHF	TGTGCCTGGAGTGCCGCGGGACAGAGTCCGTTATCGGCACCCCTCCACTTT
NA	TRBV23-1	NA	TRBJ1-1	CASSPEGMNTEAFF	TGCGCCAGCAGTCCAGAGGGAATGAACACTGAAGCTTTCTTT
NA	TRBV15	NA	TRBJ2-3	CATSRGKGSTDTQYF	TGTGCCACCAGCAGAGGGAAAGGGAGCACAGATACGCAGTATTTT
NA	TRBV10-3	TRBD2	TRBJ2-7	CAISVLHRLAGTYEQYF	TGTGCCATCAGTGTACTCCATCGACTAGCGGGGACCTACGAGCAGTACTTC
NA	TRBV9	TRBD1	TRBJ1-1	CASSLGQGKLNTEAFF	TGTGCCAGCAGCTTGGGACAGGGGAAACTGAACACTGAAGCTTTCTTT